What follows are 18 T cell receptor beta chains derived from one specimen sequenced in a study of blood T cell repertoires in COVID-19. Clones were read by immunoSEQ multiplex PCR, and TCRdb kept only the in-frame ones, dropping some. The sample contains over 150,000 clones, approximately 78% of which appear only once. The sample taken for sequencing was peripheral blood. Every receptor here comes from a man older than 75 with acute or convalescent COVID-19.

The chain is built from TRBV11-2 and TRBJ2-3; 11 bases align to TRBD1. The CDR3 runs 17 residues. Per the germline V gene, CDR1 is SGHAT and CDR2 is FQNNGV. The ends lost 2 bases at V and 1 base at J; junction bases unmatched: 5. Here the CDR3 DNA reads TGTGCCAGCAGCTTAACAGGGACAGGGGGTGGCACAGATACGCAGTATTTT. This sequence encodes CASSLTGTGGGTDTQYF.

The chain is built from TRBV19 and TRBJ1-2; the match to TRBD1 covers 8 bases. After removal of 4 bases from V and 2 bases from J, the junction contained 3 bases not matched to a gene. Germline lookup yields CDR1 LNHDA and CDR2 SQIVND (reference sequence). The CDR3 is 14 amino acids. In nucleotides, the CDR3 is TGTGCCAGTAGTAGGACAGGGCCGAACTATGGCTACACCTTC. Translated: CASSRTGPNYGYTF. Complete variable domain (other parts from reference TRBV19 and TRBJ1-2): DGGITQSPKYLFRKEGQNVTLSCEQNLNHDAMYWYRQDPGQGLRLIYYSQIVNDFQKGDIAEGYSVSREKKESFPLTVTSAQKNPTAFYLCASSRTGPNYGYTFGSGTRLTVV.

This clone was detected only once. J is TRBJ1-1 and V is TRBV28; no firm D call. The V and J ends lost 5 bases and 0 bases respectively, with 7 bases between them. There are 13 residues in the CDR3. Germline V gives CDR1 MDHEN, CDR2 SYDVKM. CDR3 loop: CASSKTVNTEAFF. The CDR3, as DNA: TGTGCCAGCAGTAAAACAGTGAACACTGAAGCTTTCTTT. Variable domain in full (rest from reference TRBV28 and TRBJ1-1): DVKVTQSSRYLVKRTGEKVFLECVQDMDHENMFWYRQDPGLGLRLIYFSYDVKMKEKGDIPEGYSVSREKKERFSLILESASTNQTSMYLCASSKTVNTEAFFGQGTRLTVV.

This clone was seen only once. The CDR3 DNA is TGCGCCAGCAGCGATAGCGGGGTGCAAGAGACCCAGTACTTC. Protein product: CASSDSGVQETQYF. This sequence joins TRBV5-1 and TRBJ2-5, with 8 bases lining up with TRBD2. CDR1 SGHRS and CDR2 YFSETQ come from the germline V gene. This CDR3 spans 14 amino acids. J gave up 2 bases and V 4 bases, and 4 bases lay outside the gene matches.

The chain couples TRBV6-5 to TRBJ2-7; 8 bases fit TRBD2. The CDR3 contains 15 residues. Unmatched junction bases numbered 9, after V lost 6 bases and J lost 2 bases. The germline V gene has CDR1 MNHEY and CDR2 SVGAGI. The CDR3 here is CASRPGGGIAYEQYF. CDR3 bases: TGTGCCAGCAGGCCCGGGGGGGGGATCGCCTACGAGCAGTACTTC.

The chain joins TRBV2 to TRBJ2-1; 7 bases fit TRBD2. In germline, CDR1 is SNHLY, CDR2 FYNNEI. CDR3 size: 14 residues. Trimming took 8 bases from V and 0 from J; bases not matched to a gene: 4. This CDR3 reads CASASGYSYNEQFF. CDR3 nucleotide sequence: TGTGCCAGCGCTAGCGGATACTCCTACAATGAGCAGTTCTTC. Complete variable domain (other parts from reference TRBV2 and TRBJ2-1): EPEVTQTPSHQVTQMGQEVILRCVPISNHLYFYWYRQILGQKVEFLVSFYNNEISEKSEIFDDQFSVERPDGSNFTLKIRSTKLEDSAMYFCASASGYSYNEQFFGPGTRLTVL.

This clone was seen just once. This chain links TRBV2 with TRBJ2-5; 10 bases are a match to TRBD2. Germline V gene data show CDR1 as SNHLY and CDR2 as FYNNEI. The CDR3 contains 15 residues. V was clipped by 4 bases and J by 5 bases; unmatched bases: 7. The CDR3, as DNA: TGTGCCAGCAGTGGACTAGCGGGCCCCGGGGAGACCCAGTACTTC. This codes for CASSGLAGPGETQYF.

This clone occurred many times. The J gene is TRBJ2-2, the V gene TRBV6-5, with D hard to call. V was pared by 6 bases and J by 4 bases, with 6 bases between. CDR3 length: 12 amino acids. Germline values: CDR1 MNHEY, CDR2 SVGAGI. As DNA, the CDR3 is TGTGCCAGCAGGGAGACCACCGGGGAGCTGTTTTTT. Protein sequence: CASRETTGELFF.

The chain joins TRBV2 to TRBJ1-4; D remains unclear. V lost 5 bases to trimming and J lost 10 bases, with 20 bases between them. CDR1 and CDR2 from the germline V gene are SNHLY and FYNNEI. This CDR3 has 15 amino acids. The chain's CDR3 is CASSPAQSSQGKLFF. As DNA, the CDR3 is TGTGCCAGCAGTCCTGCACAGAGTTCTCAAGGAAAACTGTTTTTT.

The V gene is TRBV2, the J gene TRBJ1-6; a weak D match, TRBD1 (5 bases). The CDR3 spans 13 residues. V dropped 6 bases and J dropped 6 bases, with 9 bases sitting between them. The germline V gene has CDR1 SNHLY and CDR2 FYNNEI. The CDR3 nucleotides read TGTGCCAGCAGCGAGACAGCTAATTCACCCCTCCACTTT. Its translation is CASSETANSPLHF.

CDR3 DNA: TGTGCCAGCAGCTTAGAGTGGCAGGCTTCCTACGAGCAGTACTTC. Its protein product is CASSLEWQASYEQYF. This chain joins TRBV7-2 and TRBJ2-7; D gene ambiguous. Germline-derived CDR1 and CDR2 are SGHTA and FQGNSA. Trimming left V 1 base short and J 1 base short, with 11 bases between. The CDR3 sequence is 15 residues long.

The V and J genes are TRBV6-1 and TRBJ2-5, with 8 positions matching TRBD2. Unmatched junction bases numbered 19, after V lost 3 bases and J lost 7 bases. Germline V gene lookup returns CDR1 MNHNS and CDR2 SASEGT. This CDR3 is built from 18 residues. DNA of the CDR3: TGTGCCAGCAGTGATGTGGTAGCGGGGCTTTTGAGTTTGTCGACCCAGTACTTC. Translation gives CASSDVVAGLLSLSTQYF.

The CDR3 loop reads CASSVAGTQSYNEQFF. The CDR3 DNA reads TGTGCCAGCAGCGTAGCCGGGACTCAAAGTTACAATGAGCAGTTCTTC. The J gene is TRBJ2-1, the V gene TRBV9; D possibly corresponds to TRBD2 (6 bases). Deletions cut 0 bases from V and 4 bases from J, with 14 bases between. The germline V gene has CDR1 SGDLS and CDR2 YYNGEE. This CDR3 has 16 amino acids.

The CDR3: CASSLQGYYGYTF. CDR3 sequence (DNA): TGTGCCAGCAGTTTACAGGGGTACTATGGCTACACCTTC. This chain links TRBV2 with TRBJ1-2; 7 bases are a match to TRBD1. J gave up 3 bases and V 5 bases, and 3 bases lay outside the gene matches. The germline V gene has CDR1 SNHLY and CDR2 FYNNEI. The CDR3 has 13 amino acids.

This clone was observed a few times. The CDR3 DNA follows: TGTGCCAGCAGCCAGCGGACAGGGTTTTACGAAAAACTGTTTTTT. It yields the protein CASSQRTGFYEKLFF. The chain joins TRBV14 to TRBJ1-4, with 8 bases fitting TRBD1. The CDR3 is 15 residues long. Looked up from germline, CDR1 is SGHDN and CDR2 is FVKESK. V was clipped by 3 bases and J by 8 bases; unmatched bases: 8.

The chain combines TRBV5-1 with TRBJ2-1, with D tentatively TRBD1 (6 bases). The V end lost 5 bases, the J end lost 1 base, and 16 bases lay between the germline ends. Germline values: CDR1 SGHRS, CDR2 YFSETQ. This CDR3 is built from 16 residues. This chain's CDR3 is CASSERTDASYNEQFF. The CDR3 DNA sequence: TGCGCCAGCAGTGAAAGGACAGACGCATCCTACAATGAGCAGTTCTTC.

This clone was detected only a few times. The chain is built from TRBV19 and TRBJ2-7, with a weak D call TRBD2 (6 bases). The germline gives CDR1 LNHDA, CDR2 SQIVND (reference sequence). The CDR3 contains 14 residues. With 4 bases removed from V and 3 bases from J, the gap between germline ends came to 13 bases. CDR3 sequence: CASSSPGEDYEQYF. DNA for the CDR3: TGTGCCAGTAGTAGTCCCGGGGAGGACTACGAGCAGTACTTC. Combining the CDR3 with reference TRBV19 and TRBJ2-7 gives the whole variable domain DGGITQSPKYLFRKEGQNVTLSCEQNLNHDAMYWYRQDPGQGLRLIYYSQIVNDFQKGDIAEGYSVSREKKESFPLTVTSAQKNPTAFYLCASSSPGEDYEQYFGPGTRLTVT.

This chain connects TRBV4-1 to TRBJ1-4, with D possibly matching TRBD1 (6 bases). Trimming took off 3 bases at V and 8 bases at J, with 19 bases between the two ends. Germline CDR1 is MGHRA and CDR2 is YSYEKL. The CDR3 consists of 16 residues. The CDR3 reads CASSQPLGGRGEKLFF. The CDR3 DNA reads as TGCGCCAGCAGCCAGCCCTTGGGGGGGCGAGGAGAAAAACTGTTTTTT.